The clone carrying this T cell receptor beta chain appeared a few times. The source of the sample is a study of blood T cell repertoires in COVID-19. Method: immunoSEQ multiplex PCR; TCRdb's copy keeps in-frame clones and lacks some. The top ten clones hold 4.8% of a sample with some 200,000 clones, around 82% of them seen once. Trimming took off 6 bases at V and 5 bases at J, with 11 bases between the two ends. Germline-derived CDR1 and CDR2 are KGHSH and LQKENI. This CDR3 region has 13 residues. This sequence joins TRBV18 and TRBJ1-5; D not resolved. Sequenced input: PBMCs or T cells enriched from blood (not recorded which). The sequence came from a woman in her forties or fifties who had been exposed to COVID-19. CDR3 DNA: TGTGCCAGCTCCCGTGAGGAGGATCAGCCCCAGCATTTT. This gives the protein CASSREEDQPQHF.